The following is a T cell receptor (beta chain) sequence with its context. The CDR3 runs to 16 residues. V gave up 1 base and J gave up 0 bases; unmatched junction bases: 4. Germline CDR1 and CDR2: SGHVS and FQNEAQ. This record comes from a study of T-cell memory formation after mild COVID-19. Study-wide context: TCR clusters were mostly confined to one donor each.

MiXCR was run by TCRdb on the 5' RACE reads, yielding one entry per CDR3 protein. This table holds around 200,000 distinct CDR3 sequences, about 21% found once. This chain links TRBV7-8 with TRBJ2-3, with 7 bases identical to TRBD2. This TCR was sampled from an adult woman who had mild COVID-19 (a few samples of this study predate the infection). Cell type and time point are not known. The sequenced sample consisted of PBMCs or a T cell subset sorted from them (not recorded which). The CDR3 spells CASSLEISGSTDTQYF. The CDR3 DNA is TGTGCCAGCAGCTTAGAGATTAGCGGGAGCACAGATACGCAGTATTTT.